The TCR beta chain under discussion was sequenced for a study of long-term antiretroviral therapy in people with HIV. Regarding the study as a whole: Blood specimens, gathered between about 2003 and 2018, were possibly obtained under older ART regimens. Clones that had undergone expansion before ART dominated the repertoire at all time points.

This clone has only a few counts. Its antigen is undetermined. A v3.0 immunoSEQ assay was performed at survey level. Sequencing of each sample targeted roughly 40,000-50,000 T-cell genomes. Method: immunoSEQ multiplex PCR; TCRdb's copy keeps in-frame clones and lacks some. The repertoire consists of 25,000 to 30,000 clones, with 86% occurring once and the leading ten covering 4.5% to 5.5%. Trimming removed 6 bases at V and 5 bases at J, with 16 bases between. Germline-derived CDR1 and CDR2 are SGHVS and FQNEAQ. The CDR3 covers 14 residues. The chain uses TRBV7-8 and TRBJ1-2; D is perhaps TRBD1 (6 bases). The sample was unsorted PBMCs, taken approximately 2.6 years after starting antiretroviral therapy. This TCR came from a man between 40 and 49 years old with HIV. CDR3 nucleotides: TGTGCCAGCAGTCCGAGCGGGGGCAGGTATGGCTACACCTTC. This translates into CASSPSGGRYGYTF. Complete variable domain (other parts from reference TRBV7-8 and TRBJ1-2): GAGVSQSPRYKVAKRGQDVALRCDPISGHVSLFWYQQALGQGPEFLTYFQNEAQLDKSGLPSDRFFAERPEGSVSTLKIQRTQQEDSAVYLCASSPSGGRYGYTFGSGTRLTVV.